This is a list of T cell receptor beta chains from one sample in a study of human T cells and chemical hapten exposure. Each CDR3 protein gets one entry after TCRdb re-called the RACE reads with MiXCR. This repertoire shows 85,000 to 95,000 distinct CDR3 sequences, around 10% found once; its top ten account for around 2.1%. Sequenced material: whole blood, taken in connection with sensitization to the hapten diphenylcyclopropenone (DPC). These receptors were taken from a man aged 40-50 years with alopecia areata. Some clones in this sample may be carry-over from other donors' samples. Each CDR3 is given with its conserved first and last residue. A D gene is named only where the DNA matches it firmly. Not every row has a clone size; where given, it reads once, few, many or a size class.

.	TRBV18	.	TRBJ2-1	TGTGCCAGCTCACCACCTAGCCCGCTTTATCTCAATGAGCAGTTCTTC	CASSPPSPLYLNEQFF
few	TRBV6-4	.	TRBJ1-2	TGTGCCAGCAGGCTTGATGGCGGCACCACTGATGGCTACACCTTC	CASRLDGGTTDGYTF
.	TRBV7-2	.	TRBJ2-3	TGTGCCAGCGGACTCCGGGGGTCAGATACGCAGTATTTT	CASGLRGSDTQYF
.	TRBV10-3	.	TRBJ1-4	TGTGCCACCCTCGCGGCAGATGCAACTAATGAAAAACTGTTTTTT	CATLAADATNEKLFF
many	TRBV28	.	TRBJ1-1	TGTGCCAGCAGTTTATCCACAGGGTACACTGAAGCTTTCTTT	CASSLSTGYTEAFF
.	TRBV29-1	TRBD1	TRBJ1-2	TGCAGCGTACAGGGGGCCCTTGGCTACACCTTC	CSVQGALGYTF
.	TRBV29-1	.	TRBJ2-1	TGCAGCGTTGATATTCCTGCTGGGAATGAGCAGTTCTTC	CSVDIPAGNEQFF
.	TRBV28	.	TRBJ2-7	TGTGCCAGCAGTCCCGCGGGGGCGTCTGGCGAGCAGTACTTC	CASSPAGASGEQYF
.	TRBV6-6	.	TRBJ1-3	TGTGCCAGCAGTTCCCCAGCGAGCTCTGGAAACACCATATATTTT	CASSSPASSGNTIYF
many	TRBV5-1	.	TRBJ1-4	TGCGCCAGCAGCTTGGTAGGGATGGATGAAAAACTGTTTTTT	CASSLVGMDEKLFF
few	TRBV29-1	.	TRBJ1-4	TGCAGCGCCGGGGACGTTAATGAAAAACTGTTTTTT	CSAGDVNEKLFF
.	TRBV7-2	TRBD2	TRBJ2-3	TGTGCCAGCAGCTTAGGAGAGGGGGTATGGCGGGGGGAGACGCAGTATTTT	CASSLGEGVWRGETQYF
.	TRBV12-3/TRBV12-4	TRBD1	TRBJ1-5	TGTGCCAGCAGTTCCCAGGGGGATTGGAGCAATCAGCCCCAGCATTTT	CASSSQGDWSNQPQHF
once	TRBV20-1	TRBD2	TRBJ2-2	TGCAGTGCTAGACTACCAGAACTAGCGGGAGGGTACACCGGGGAGCTGTTTTTT	CSARLPELAGGYTGELFF
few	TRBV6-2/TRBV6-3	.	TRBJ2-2	TGTGCCAGCAGTTACTCGATGGGGGCAAACACCGGGGAGCTGTTTTTT	CASSYSMGANTGELFF
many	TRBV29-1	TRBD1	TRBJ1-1	TGCAGCGCGCAGGGACAGGGAGGGGGTAACACTGAAGCTTTCTTT	CSAQGQGGGNTEAFF
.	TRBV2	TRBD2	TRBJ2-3	TGTGCCAGCAGTGATGGAGCGGGAGGAGATACGCAGTATTTT	CASSDGAGGDTQYF
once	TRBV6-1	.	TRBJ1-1	TGTGCCAGCAGTGACGTGGGACGGACTGAAGCTTTCTTT	CASSDVGRTEAFF
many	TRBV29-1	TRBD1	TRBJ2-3	TGCAGCGTGGATCGGGACAGCGTGAGCACAGATACGCAGTATTTT	CSVDRDSVSTDTQYF
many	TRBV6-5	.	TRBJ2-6	TGTGCCAGCAGTTACTCCGTCTCTGGGGCCAACGTCCTGACTTTC	CASSYSVSGANVLTF
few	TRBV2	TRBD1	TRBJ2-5	TGTGCCAGCATCAGACAGGGCGAAGAGACCCAGTACTTC	CASIRQGEETQYF
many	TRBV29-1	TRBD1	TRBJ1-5	TGCAGCGTTGTGTCGATAGGGACAGGTAATCAGCCCCAGCATTTT	CSVVSIGTGNQPQHF
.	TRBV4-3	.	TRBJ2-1	TGCGCCAGCAGCGAATTTATGGGAGACTCCTACAATGAGCAGTTCTTC	CASSEFMGDSYNEQFF
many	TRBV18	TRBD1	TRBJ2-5	TGTGCCAGCTCACGCGACAGGGGGACGGAGACCCAGTACTTC	CASSRDRGTETQYF
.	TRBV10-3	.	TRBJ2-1	TGTGCCATCAGTGAGTCGTACAATGAGCAGTTCTTC	CAISESYNEQFF
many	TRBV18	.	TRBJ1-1	TGTGCCAGCTCACCACCTTTTGGGTTGAACACTGAAGCTTTCTTT	CASSPPFGLNTEAFF
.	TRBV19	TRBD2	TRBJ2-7	TGTGCCAGTAGTATCAATAGCGGGGGAAGCTCCTACGAGCAGTACTTC	CASSINSGGSSYEQYF
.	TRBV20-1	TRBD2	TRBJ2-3	TGCAGTGCTAGTGGGGCGGGAGGGCCCACAGATACGCAGTATTTT	CSASGAGGPTDTQYF
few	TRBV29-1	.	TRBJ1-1	TGCAGCGCCTCCCGAGGGCTCACTGAAGCTTTCTTT	CSASRGLTEAFF
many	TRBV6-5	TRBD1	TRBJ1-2	TGTGCCAGCACCCAAATTACCGGGACAGGGGACTACTATGGCTACACCTTC	CASTQITGTGDYYGYTF
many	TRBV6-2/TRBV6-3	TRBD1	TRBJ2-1	TGTGCCAGCAGTTTCCCCGGACAGGGTAACAATGAGCAGTTCTTC	CASSFPGQGNNEQFF
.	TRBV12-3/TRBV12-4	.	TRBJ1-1	TGTGCCAGCAGTTTAAACAGTCGAAACACTGAAGCTTTCTTT	CASSLNSRNTEAFF
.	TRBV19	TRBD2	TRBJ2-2	TGTGCCAGTAGAAGCCTCGCGGGGGCGAACACCGGGGAGCTGTTTTTT	CASRSLAGANTGELFF
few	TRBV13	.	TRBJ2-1	TGTGCCAGCAGCCCCACGGGGTGGGGTGTCTCCTACAATGAGCAGTTCTTC	CASSPTGWGVSYNEQFF
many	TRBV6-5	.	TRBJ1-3	TGTGCCAGCCGCCGCCAAGCACGGGGCTCTGGAAACACCATATATTTT	CASRRQARGSGNTIYF
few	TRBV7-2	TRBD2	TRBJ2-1	TGTGCCAGCAGCCGAGACGTTACTAGCGGGCGAGATGAGCAGTTCTTC	CASSRDVTSGRDEQFF
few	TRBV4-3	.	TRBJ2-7	TGCGCCAGCAGCCAATCGGAGGGGGCCCACGAGCAGTACTTC	CASSQSEGAHEQYF
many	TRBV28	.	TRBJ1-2	TGTGCCAGCAGTTCCCTCCGTATTAACTATGGCTACACCTTC	CASSSLRINYGYTF
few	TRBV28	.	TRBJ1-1	TGTGCCAGCAGTCTCCCCCCAGCGAACACTGAAGCTTTCTTT	CASSLPPANTEAFF
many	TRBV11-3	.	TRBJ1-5	TGTGCCAGCAGCATTCGGCACAATCAGCCCCAGCATTTT	CASSIRHNQPQHF